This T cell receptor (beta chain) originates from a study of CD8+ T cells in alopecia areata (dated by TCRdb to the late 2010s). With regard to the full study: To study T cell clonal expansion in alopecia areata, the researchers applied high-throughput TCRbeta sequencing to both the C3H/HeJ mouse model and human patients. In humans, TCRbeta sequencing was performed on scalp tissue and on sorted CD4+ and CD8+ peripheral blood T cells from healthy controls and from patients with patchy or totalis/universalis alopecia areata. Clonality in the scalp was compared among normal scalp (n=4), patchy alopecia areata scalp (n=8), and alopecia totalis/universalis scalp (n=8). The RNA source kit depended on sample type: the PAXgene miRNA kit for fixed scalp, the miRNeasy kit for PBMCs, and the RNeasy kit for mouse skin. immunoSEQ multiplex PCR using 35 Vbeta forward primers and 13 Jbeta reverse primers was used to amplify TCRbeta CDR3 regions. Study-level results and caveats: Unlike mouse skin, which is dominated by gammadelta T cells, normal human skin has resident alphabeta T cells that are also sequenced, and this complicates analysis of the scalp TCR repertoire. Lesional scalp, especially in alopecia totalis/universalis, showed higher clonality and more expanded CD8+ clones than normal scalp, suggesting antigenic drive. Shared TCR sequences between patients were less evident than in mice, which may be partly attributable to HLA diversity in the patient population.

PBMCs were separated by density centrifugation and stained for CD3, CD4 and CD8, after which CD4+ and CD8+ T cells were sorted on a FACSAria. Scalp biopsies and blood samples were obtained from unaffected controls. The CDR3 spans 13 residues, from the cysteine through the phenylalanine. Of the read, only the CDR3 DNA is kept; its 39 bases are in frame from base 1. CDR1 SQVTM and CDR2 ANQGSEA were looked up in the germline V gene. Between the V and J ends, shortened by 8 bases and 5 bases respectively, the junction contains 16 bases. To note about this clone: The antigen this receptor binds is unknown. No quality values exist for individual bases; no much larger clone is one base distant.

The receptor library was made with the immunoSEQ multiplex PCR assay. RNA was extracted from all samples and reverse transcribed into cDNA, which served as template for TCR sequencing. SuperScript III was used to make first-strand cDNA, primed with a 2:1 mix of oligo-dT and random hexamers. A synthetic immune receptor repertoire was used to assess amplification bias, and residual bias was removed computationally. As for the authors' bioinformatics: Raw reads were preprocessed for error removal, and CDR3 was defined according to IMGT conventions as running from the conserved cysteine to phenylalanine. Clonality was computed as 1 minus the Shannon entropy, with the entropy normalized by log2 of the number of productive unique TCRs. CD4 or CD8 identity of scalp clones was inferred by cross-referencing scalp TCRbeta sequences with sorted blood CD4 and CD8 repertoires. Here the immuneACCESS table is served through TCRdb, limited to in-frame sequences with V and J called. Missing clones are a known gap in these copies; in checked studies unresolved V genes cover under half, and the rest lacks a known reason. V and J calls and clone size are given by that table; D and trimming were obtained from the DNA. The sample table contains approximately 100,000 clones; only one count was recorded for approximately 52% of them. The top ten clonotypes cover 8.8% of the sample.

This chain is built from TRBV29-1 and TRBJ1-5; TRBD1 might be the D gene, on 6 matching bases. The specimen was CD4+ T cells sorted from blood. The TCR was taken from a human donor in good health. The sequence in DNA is TGCAGCTTCGCTCAGGGGTGGGATCAGCCCCAGCATTTT. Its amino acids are CSFAQGWDQPQHF.